Following are 15 T cell receptor beta chains from one sample sequenced in a study of low-dose radiotherapy and immunotherapy resistance in tumors. Time point here: before trial treatment. Covering alpha and beta chains, TRAV- and TRBV-specific primers were used for the first-strand cDNA. With a V-primer adapter and a constant-region primer, TCRs were amplified for 20 to 25 PCR cycles. TCRdb redid the calling of the reads with MiXCR, one entry per CDR3 protein. The sample records more than 70,000 distinct CDR3 sequences, less than 40% being singletons. Sequencing used PBMCs, obtained before treatment. These receptors came from a female donor with ovarian cancer.

A remark on this clonotype: One end of the junction is discordant with germline, which a read error may explain. The chain carries TRBV6-1 and TRBJ2-7; the match to TRBD2 covers 10 bases. Germline lookup yields CDR1 MNHNS and CDR2 SASEGT. The CDR3 totals 13 residues. CDR3 in amino acids: CASRKGLAYGQYF. CDR3 DNA: TGTGCCAGCAGAAAGGGACTAGCGTACGGGCAGTACTTC.

This rearrangement joins TRBV5-5 to TRBJ2-2, with D perhaps TRBD2 (5 bases). The V gene lost 6 bases and the J gene lost 0 bases, with 15 bases spanning the gap. This CDR3 contains 16 residues. The germline V gene encodes CDR1 SGHKS and CDR2 YYEKEE (reference sequence). The CDR3 DNA follows: TGTGCCAGCACCCTGGTCCACGGGACGAACACCGGGGAGCTGTTTTTT. Translation gives CASTLVHGTNTGELFF.

This clonotype was seen ten or more times. The chain recombines TRBV25-1 with TRBJ2-5; D assignment may be TRBD1 or TRBD2 (5 bases each). V was trimmed by 2 bases and J by 0 bases, leaving 10 bases between them. CDR3 size: 15 residues. Germline CDR1 MGHDK, CDR2 SYGVNS. CDR3 residues: CASSEGDVYQETQYF. Here the CDR3 DNA reads TGTGCCAGCAGTGAAGGGGACGTGTACCAAGAGACCCAGTACTTC.

This clonotype was counted ten times or more. The V call is TRBV5-6, the J call TRBJ2-5; 10 bases align to TRBD2. The CDR3 totals 16 residues. Per germline, CDR1 SGHDT and CDR2 YYEEEE. The junction had 11 bases not matched to a gene; V was cut back by 4 bases and J by 5 bases. CDR3 amino acids: CASSRILAGVGETQYF. For the CDR3, the DNA is TGTGCCAGCAGCCGGATTCTAGCGGGAGTCGGGGAGACCCAGTACTTC.

This clonotype occurred many times. V gene TRBV18 combines with J gene TRBJ2-7, with D maybe TRBD2 (5 bases). Germline-derived CDR1 and CDR2 are KGHSH and LQKENI. The CDR3 consists of 14 residues. V lost 5 bases, J lost 4 bases, and 15 bases lay in between. The CDR3 coding sequence is TGTGCCAGCTCAGCGAGAGGGTCGACATACGAGCAGTACTTC. As protein: CASSARGSTYEQYF.

This clonotype showed up many times. This chain joins TRBV19 and TRBJ1-6; D remains ambiguous. V was pared by 5 bases and J by 14 bases, with 13 bases between. The V gene's germline CDR1 is LNHDA and CDR2 SQIVND (reference sequence). CDR3 length: 12 amino acids. DNA for the CDR3: TGTGCCAGTAGTTTCAATCGTGGGGCCCTCCACTTT. Translating gives CASSFNRGALHF.

With respect to this clonotype: This may stem from a read error, because a much larger clone lies one nucleotide away. The chain carries TRBV11-3 and TRBJ2-3; D remains unclear. V was pared by 3 bases and J by 2 bases, with 3 bases between. CDR1 SGHNT and CDR2 YENEEA come from the germline V gene. CDR3 length: 12 residues. CDR3 coding DNA: TGTGCCAGCAGCTTCTACACAGATACGCAGTATTTT. This translates into CASSFYTDTQYF.

As regards this clonotype: The CDR3 end shows no conserved phenylalanine or tryptophan, and so a read error is likely. The rearrangement uses TRBV5-1 and TRBJ2-7; D perhaps matches TRBD2 (5 bases). The CDR3 is 13 residues long. Germline CDR1 and CDR2: SGHRS and YFSETQ. Trimming stripped 3 bases from V and 5 bases from J, with 12 bases between. The CDR3 reads CASSSEGLDEQYL. CDR3 in DNA: TGCGCCAGCAGCTCCGAGGGCTTGGACGAGCAGTACCTC.

This clonotype was picked up many times. The J gene is TRBJ1-1, the V gene TRBV11-2; the match to TRBD1 covers 9 bases. J lost 11 bases, V lost 2 bases, and 12 bases had no gene match. This CDR3 is built from 15 residues. Germline CDR1 is SGHAT and CDR2 is FQNNGV. The CDR3: CASSLQQPGQGHAFF. For the CDR3, the DNA is TGTGCCAGCAGCTTACAGCAGCCGGGACAGGGCCACGCTTTCTTT.

This clonotype appeared a few times. The V gene is TRBV11-2, the J gene TRBJ2-1; D ambiguous. The CDR3 runs to 13 residues. Germline loops: CDR1 SGHAT, CDR2 FQNNGV. The V end lost 5 bases, the J end lost 4 bases, and 9 bases lay between the germline ends. The CDR3 bases are TGTGCCAGCAGCCCCGTGGGGTACAATGAGCAGTTCTTC. It translates to CASSPVGYNEQFF. The whole variable domain, remainder taken from reference TRBV11-2 and TRBJ2-1, is EAGVAQSPRYKIIEKRQSVAFWCNPISGHATLYWYQQILGQGPKLLIQFQNNGVVDDSQLPKDRFSAERLKGVDSTLKIQPAKLEDSAVYLCASSPVGYNEQFFGPGTRLTVL.

The chain recombines TRBV6-6 with TRBJ2-3; 10 nucleotides line up with TRBD1. The trim removed 5 bases at V and 4 bases at J, leaving 9 bases unmatched. CDR1 is MNHNY and CDR2 is SVGAGI in the germline V gene (reference sequence). The CDR3 is made up of 16 amino acids. The CDR3 DNA reads TGTGCCAGCAGTGCTAAACCCGGGACAGGGGCAGATACGCAGTATTTT. Its protein is CASSAKPGTGADTQYF.

In the case of this clonotype: A read error is the likely source, as a far larger clone sits one nucleotide away. The chain combines TRBV28 with TRBJ2-1, with D perhaps given as TRBD1 or TRBD2 (7 bases each). Germline CDR1 is MDHEN and CDR2 is SYDVKM. CDR3 length equals 15 residues. The CDR3 nucleotides read TGTGCCACCAGTGATTCGAGCAGGGGGGGGGATGAGCAGTTCTTC. It codes for CATSDSSRGGDEQFF.

This clonotype was counted many times. This chain connects TRBV7-9 to TRBJ1-2; TRBD1 aligns across 7 bases. V was pared by 6 bases and J by 3 bases, with 4 bases of the junction left unmatched. The CDR3 is made up of 13 amino acids. Germline V gives CDR1 SEHNR, CDR2 FQNEAQ (reference sequence). This chain's CDR3 is CASRTGTDYGYTF. The CDR3 DNA reads TGTGCCAGCAGAACCGGGACAGACTATGGCTACACCTTC.

The chain has TRBV10-2 and TRBJ2-3; the D gene is possibly TRBD2 (6 bases). Germline V gene data show CDR1 as WSHSY and CDR2 as SAAADI. Trimming removed 5 bases at V and 4 bases at J, with 13 bases between. This CDR3 has 14 residues. As DNA, the CDR3 is TGCGCCAGCAGTATCGGCGGAGGGGCAGATACGCAGTATTTT. This gives the protein CASSIGGGADTQYF.

This clonotype showed up just once. The chain recombines TRBV29-1 with TRBJ2-2, with 9 bases that match TRBD2. With V trimmed by 4 bases and J by 6 bases, 6 bases remained unmatched. Germline V gene data show CDR1 as SQVTM and CDR2 as ANQGSEA. The CDR3 loop spans 14 amino acids. The CDR3 spells CSVAASGKPGELFF. CDR3 nucleotides: TGCAGCGTTGCGGCTAGCGGGAAGCCCGGGGAGCTGTTTTTT.